What follows is one TCR beta chain and its context. In germline, CDR1 is MDHEN, CDR2 SYDVKM. There are 13 residues in the CDR3. V lost 2 bases to trimming and J lost 11 bases, with 15 bases between them. This entry belongs to a study of control samples from healthy donors and cancer patients. Assay used: immunoSEQ multiplex PCR; TCRdb lists only in-frame clones, some missing. The sample lists 80,000 to 100,000 clones, approximately 86% seen once, with 13% to 15% in the top ten. The sequenced sample consisted of blood. The chain is built from TRBV28 and TRBJ1-1; possible D gene TRBD1, 6 bases. The clonotype originates from a man under 40 in good health. The CDR3 DNA reads as TGTGCCAGCAGTTTAGAGGGGGTGGGGGGCGCTTTCTTT. Translated, it gives CASSLEGVGGAFF.